These 5 T cell receptor beta chains came from one sample sequenced in a study of cytomegalovirus exposure and HLA in healthy donors. Sequencing used immunoSEQ multiplex PCR; TCRdb keeps in-frame clones, though not all of them. The top ten hold 4.5% to 5% of the sample, which has roughly 70,000 clones, roughly 95% seen once. Sample: PBMCs. All receptors derive from a woman under 30 in good health and CMV-seropositive.

The chain recombines TRBV9 with TRBJ2-7; a weak D match, TRBD1 (5 bases). The V end lost 5 bases, the J end lost 1 base, and 22 bases lay between the germline ends. This CDR3 comprises 17 residues. Germline values: CDR1 SGDLS, CDR2 YYNGEE. The CDR3: CASSPNLGREYSYEQYF. DNA of the CDR3: TGTGCCAGCAGTCCTAACCTGGGCAGGGAATATTCCTACGAGCAGTACTTC. Full variable domain (remainder filled in from reference TRBV9 and TRBJ2-7): DSGVTQTPKHLITATGQRVTLRCSPRSGDLSVYWYQQSLDQGLQFLIQYYNGEERAKGNILERFSAQQFPDLHSELNLSSLELGDSALYFCASSPNLGREYSYEQYFGPGTRLTVT.

The CDR3 sequence is CASSSLAGEETQYF. In DNA form, the CDR3 reads TGTGCCAGCAGTTCGCTAGCGGGGGAAGAGACCCAGTACTTC. This sequence joins TRBV28 and TRBJ2-5; 10 bases are a match to TRBD2. Germline CDR1 is MDHEN and CDR2 is SYDVKM. The CDR3 runs 14 residues. Trimming cost V 4 bases and J 3 bases; bases outside gene matches: 2.

This clone was seen once. The V call is TRBV27, the J call TRBJ2-4; D perhaps matches TRBD1 (6 bases). CDR3 size: 15 residues. The germline gives CDR1 MNHEY, CDR2 SMNVEV (reference sequence). V gave up 4 bases and J gave up 7 bases, with 17 bases separating them. In DNA, the CDR3 is TGTGCCAGCAGTTCACAGGGCGTGTTCAGTAACATTCAGTACTTC. This codes for CASSSQGVFSNIQYF.

V is TRBV19 and J is TRBJ1-5; 8 bases match TRBD1. CDR3 size: 16 residues. With V trimmed by 0 bases and J by 5 bases, 6 bases remained unmatched. Germline CDR1 reads LNHDA; CDR2 reads SQIVND (reference sequence). CDR3 bases: TGTGCCAGTAGTATAGATCGGGACAGGAGATATCAGCCCCAGCATTTT. It yields the protein CASSIDRDRRYQPQHF.

This clone was counted a single time. V and J are TRBV5-1 and TRBJ2-3; tentative D call: TRBD2 (5 bases). This CDR3 has 14 residues. Germline CDR1 reads SGHRS; CDR2 reads YFSETQ. Trimming removed 0 bases at V and 4 bases at J, with 9 bases between. For the CDR3, the DNA is TGCGCCAGCAGCTTGGCTAGCACCTCAGATACGCAGTATTTT. This translates into CASSLASTSDTQYF.